The 31 T cell receptor beta chains reported below all come from one sample, sequenced in a study of OX40 agonist ivuxolimab in advanced cancers. The assay was immunoSEQ multiplex PCR, and TCRdb's table has in-frame clones only and misses some. The sample yields some 30,000 clones, roughly four fifths seen once. Sequenced here: CD4+ or CD8+ T cells sorted from blood, sampled in a trial of the OX40 agonist ivuxolimab. The receptors here all came from an adult with an advanced solid tumor such as melanoma, head and neck, liver or kidney cancer.

The genes are TRBV5-1 and TRBJ2-3, with D hard to call. The CDR3 runs to 15 residues. Trimming left V 1 base short and J 0 bases short, with 9 bases between. CDR1 and CDR2 from the germline V gene are SGHRS and YFSETQ. The CDR3 DNA sequence: TGCGCCAGCAGCTTGATAGCTACCAGCACAGATACGCAGTATTTT. It yields the protein CASSLIATSTDTQYF. The full variable domain, rest sourced from reference TRBV5-1 and TRBJ2-3, is KAGVTQTPRYLIKTRGQQVTLSCSPISGHRSVSWYQQTPGQGLQFLFEYFSETQRNKGNFPGRFSGRQFSNSRSEMNVSTLELGDSALYLCASSLIATSTDTQYFGPGTRLTVL.

With respect to this clone: One end of the junction varies from germline; a read error may be responsible. The chain is built from TRBV5-1 and TRBJ1-1; D is unclear. The CDR3 spans 13 residues. Germline V gene sequence: CDR1 SGHRS, CDR2 YFSETQ. CDR3 nucleotides: TGCGCCAGCCGCTTATCCATGAACACTGAAGCTTTCTTT. Protein sequence: CASRLSMNTEAFF.

This chain joins TRBV4-2 and TRBJ2-3, with TRBD2 matching 9 bases. CDR3 size: 14 residues. J gave up 6 bases and V 7 bases, and 8 bases lay outside the gene matches. Germline V CDR1 and CDR2: LGHNA, YNFKEQ. Here the CDR3 DNA reads TGTGCCAGCACCTATAGCGGGAGCATGGATACGCAGTATTTT. Translated, it gives CASTYSGSMDTQYF.

V gene TRBV6-6 combines with J gene TRBJ1-1, with D tentatively TRBD1 (5 bases). This CDR3 has 13 residues. Germline CDR1 reads MNHNY; CDR2 reads SVGAGI (reference sequence). Trimming stripped 3 bases from V and 3 bases from J, with 8 bases between. The CDR3 loop reads CASSYRGDTEAFF. The CDR3 coding sequence is TGTGCCAGCAGTTATCGGGGGGACACTGAAGCTTTCTTT.

The V call is TRBV28, the J call TRBJ2-5; D perhaps matches TRBD1 (6 bases). V was cut by 5 bases and J by 2 bases, with 15 bases left in between. Germline CDR1 reads MDHEN; CDR2 reads SYDVKM. This CDR3 spans 15 amino acids. The DNA of the CDR3 is TGTGCCAGCAGTGCACCGAAGGGGGTTCAAGAGACCCAGTACTTC. This codes for CASSAPKGVQETQYF. The variable domain in full, completed from reference TRBV28 and TRBJ2-5, reads DVKVTQSSRYLVKRTGEKVFLECVQDMDHENMFWYRQDPGLGLRLIYFSYDVKMKEKGDIPEGYSVSREKKERFSLILESASTNQTSMYLCASSAPKGVQETQYFGPGTRLLVL.

This clone is labeled as medium-sized (0.01 to 0.1%). The rearrangement links TRBV27 to TRBJ2-1, with TRBD1 matching over 9 bases. The length of the CDR3 is 14 residues. The J segment lost 6 bases and the V segment lost 6 bases, leaving 6 bases of the junction unmatched. Germline CDR1 reads MNHEY; CDR2 reads SMNVEV (reference sequence). CDR3 loop: CASRSGTGPNEQFF. CDR3 nucleotides: TGTGCCAGCAGATCCGGGACAGGGCCCAATGAGCAGTTCTTC.

The chain couples TRBV5-1 to TRBJ2-1; the match to TRBD2 covers 11 bases. The CDR3 is 16 amino acids. The ends lost 4 bases at V and 7 bases at J; junction bases unmatched: 10. In germline, CDR1 is SGHRS, CDR2 YFSETQ. The CDR3 coding sequence is TGCGCCAGCAGCCAACTGACTAGCGGGATTAAAAATGAGCAGTTCTTC. Residues: CASSQLTSGIKNEQFF.

The gene calls are TRBV5-1 and TRBJ1-4; weak D call: TRBD1 (5 bases). From germline, CDR1 is SGHRS and CDR2 YFSETQ. With 0 bases removed from V and 5 bases from J, the gap between germline ends came to 8 bases. The CDR3 consists of 14 residues. The CDR3 loop reads CASSLGGWNEKLFF. Here the CDR3 DNA reads TGCGCCAGCAGCTTGGGGGGGTGGAATGAAAAACTGTTTTTT.

The chain combines TRBV15 with TRBJ1-4; D is undetermined. Per germline, CDR1 LNHNV and CDR2 YYDKDF (reference sequence). CDR3 size: 12 residues. V was clipped by 5 bases and J by 7 bases, with 8 bases between them. The CDR3 loop reads CATSRRGEKLFF. In DNA form, the CDR3 reads TGTGCCACCAGCCGGCGGGGTGAAAAACTGTTTTTT.

The CDR3 is CASSLFKGSYNEQFF. CDR3 DNA: TGTGCCAGCAGCTTATTCAAGGGGTCCTACAATGAGCAGTTCTTC. The V call is TRBV7-3, the J call TRBJ2-1, with D possibly being TRBD1 (5 bases). Trimming stripped 2 bases from V and 1 base from J, with 9 bases between. This CDR3 has 15 residues. CDR1 is SGHTA and CDR2 is FQGTGA in the germline V gene.

This rearrangement joins TRBV7-2 to TRBJ1-6; D remains unclear. Trimming left V 4 bases short and J 7 bases short, with 14 bases between. Germline-derived CDR1 and CDR2 are SGHTA and FQGNSA. This CDR3 has 15 amino acids. CDR3 region: CASSSHWVANSPLHF. CDR3 in DNA: TGTGCCAGCAGCTCCCATTGGGTGGCAAATTCACCCCTCCACTTT.

As regards this clone: At one boundary the junction diverges from the germline segment, which might be a read error. The rearrangement uses TRBV6-5 and TRBJ2-5; TRBD1 matches 7 bases. Germline CDR1 MNHEY, CDR2 SVGAGI. The CDR3 spans 15 residues. CDR3: CASSDSGTVKETQYF. The CDR3 DNA reads as TGTGCCAGCAGTGACTCCGGGACAGTAAAAGAGACCCAGTACTTC.

CDR3 DNA sequence: TGTGCCAGCAGTTACCCTAGGACAGGGTCCTACGAGCAGTACTTC. It is translated as CASSYPRTGSYEQYF. The V gene is TRBV6-6, the J gene TRBJ2-7, with TRBD1 matching 8 bases. The CDR3 has 15 amino acids. The junction had 4 bases not matched to a gene; V was cut back by 2 bases and J by 1 base. CDR1 MNHNY and CDR2 SVGAGI come from the germline V gene (reference sequence).

The V call is TRBV4-3, the J call TRBJ2-3; TRBD1 matches 8 bases. Germline V gene data show CDR1 as LGHNA and CDR2 as YSLEER. CDR3 length: 17 residues. With V trimmed by 4 bases and J by 6 bases, 15 bases remained unmatched. In DNA, the CDR3 is TGCGCCAGCAGCCCCCACAGGGGGGCTTCCAGTGGGGATACGCAGTATTTT. It specifies CASSPHRGASSGDTQYF.

The chain links TRBV7-2 to TRBJ1-5; D is possibly TRBD1 (6 bases). Trimming cost V 4 bases and J 5 bases, with 15 bases left between them. CDR3 length: 15 residues. Per the germline V gene, CDR1 is SGHTA and CDR2 is FQGNSA. The CDR3 DNA reads TGTGCCAGCAGCTCCGGCAGGGGAGCCTATCAGCCCCAGCATTTT. This sequence encodes CASSSGRGAYQPQHF.

The chain combines TRBV28 with TRBJ2-1, with 13 bases identical to TRBD2. This CDR3 comprises 14 residues. Germline V CDR1 and CDR2: MDHEN, SYDVKM. The trim removed 7 bases at V and 8 bases at J, leaving 5 bases unmatched. The CDR3 DNA reads as TGTGCCAGCAAGGGGACTAGCGGGATGGATGAGCAGTTCTTC. It codes for CASKGTSGMDEQFF. The variable domain in full, with the rest retrieved from reference TRBV28 and TRBJ2-1, is DVKVTQSSRYLVKRTGEKVFLECVQDMDHENMFWYRQDPGLGLRLIYFSYDVKMKEKGDIPEGYSVSREKKERFSLILESASTNQTSMYLCASKGTSGMDEQFFGPGTRLTVL.

The chain combines TRBV2 with TRBJ1-6; D gene uncertain. V was cut by 7 bases and J by 7 bases, with 17 bases left in between. CDR1 and CDR2 (germline): SNHLY, FYNNEI. This CDR3 is 15 amino acids long. This chain's CDR3 is CASIRGEGVNSPLHF. Written as DNA, the CDR3 is TGTGCCAGCATCAGAGGAGAGGGCGTCAATTCACCCCTCCACTTT.

The chain has TRBV11-2 and TRBJ1-5; D is perhaps TRBD1 (5 bases). Per germline, CDR1 SGHAT and CDR2 FQNNGV. CDR3 size: 15 residues. Trimming stripped 1 base from V and 7 bases from J, with 14 bases between. Written as DNA, the CDR3 is TGTGCCAGCAGCTTAGTGTGGGGTTCAGGGCAGCCCCAGCATTTT. It translates to CASSLVWGSGQPQHF.

The V call is TRBV7-2, the J call TRBJ1-2; 10 bases are shared with TRBD1. The CDR3 spans 15 residues. Germline V CDR1 and CDR2: SGHTA, FQGNSA. Trimming at V came to 8 bases and at J to 3 bases, leaving 9 bases not matched to a gene. The CDR3 here is CASGPTGGSYYGYTF. The CDR3 nucleotides are TGTGCCAGCGGTCCGACAGGGGGCTCTTACTATGGCTACACCTTC.

As DNA, the CDR3 is TGTGCCTCAAGGGACAGCCCCGAGGGGGGCTACACCTTC. Its protein is CASRDSPEGGYTF. V is TRBV30 and J is TRBJ1-2, with 7 bases fitting TRBD1. This CDR3 spans 13 amino acids. Trimming cost V 7 bases and J 8 bases; bases outside gene matches: 13. Germline V gene data show CDR1 as GTSNPN and CDR2 as SVGIG (reference sequence).

V gene TRBV7-9 combines with J gene TRBJ2-3, with a possible D match to TRBD1 (5 bases). This CDR3 is built from 16 residues. V was cut by 5 bases and J by 2 bases, with 17 bases left in between. The germline CDR1 and CDR2 sequences are SEHNR and FQNEAQ (reference sequence). CDR3: CASSHRRAGFTDTQYF. Here the CDR3 DNA reads TGTGCCAGCAGCCACCGTAGAGCAGGGTTCACAGATACGCAGTATTTT.

The V and J genes are TRBV11-2 and TRBJ2-1, with 8 bases identical to TRBD2. The CDR3 consists of 14 residues. V trimming: 3 bases; J trimming: 10 bases; junction bases outside the gene matches: 8. Germline CDR1 is SGHAT and CDR2 is FQNNGV. CDR3 sequence: CASSLVLAGNEQFF. The CDR3 nucleotides read TGTGCCAGCAGCTTGGTTTTAGCGGGGAACGAGCAGTTCTTC. Filled out from reference TRBV11-2 and TRBJ2-1, the complete variable domain reads EAGVAQSPRYKIIEKRQSVAFWCNPISGHATLYWYQQILGQGPKLLIQFQNNGVVDDSQLPKDRFSAERLKGVDSTLKIQPAKLEDSAVYLCASSLVLAGNEQFFGPGTRLTVL.

This sequence joins TRBV6-5 and TRBJ2-7, with TRBD1 matching 8 bases. In germline, CDR1 is MNHEY, CDR2 SVGAGI. V was clipped by 4 bases and J by 2 bases; unmatched bases: 7. The CDR3 contains 15 residues. The CDR3 sequence: CASSFPTGETYEQYF. The CDR3 DNA reads as TGTGCCAGCAGTTTCCCGACAGGGGAAACCTACGAGCAGTACTTC.

This chain links TRBV7-2 with TRBJ1-5; unclear D gene. CDR3 length equals 14 residues. From germline, CDR1 is SGHTA and CDR2 FQGNSA. Between the trimmed V and J ends, which lost 5 bases and 2 bases, there was a span of 10 bases. The CDR3 region is CASSLNGGNQPQHF. In DNA, the CDR3 is TGTGCCAGCAGCCTCAACGGGGGCAATCAGCCCCAGCATTTT.

The chain uses TRBV4-1 and TRBJ2-5; 7 positions agree with TRBD2. The germline V gene encodes CDR1 MGHRA and CDR2 YSYEKL. The CDR3 extends over 14 amino acids. With 0 bases clipped from V and 10 bases from J, the junction kept 8 bases outside the gene matches. CDR3: CASSQEGRGSGQYF. The CDR3 region has the DNA TGCGCCAGCAGCCAAGAGGGGCGGGGGAGTGGCCAGTACTTC.

The chain couples TRBV5-1 to TRBJ2-7; D is possibly TRBD2 (6 bases). The CDR3 is made up of 15 amino acids. With 0 bases removed from V and 2 bases from J, the gap between germline ends came to 12 bases. CDR1 SGHRS and CDR2 YFSETQ come from the germline V gene. CDR3 amino acids: CASSLESGPTYEQYF. The CDR3 DNA reads TGCGCCAGCAGCTTGGAAAGCGGGCCGACCTACGAGCAGTACTTC.

This sequence joins TRBV5-4 and TRBJ1-2; TRBD1 agrees at 7 bases. CDR3 length: 13 residues. Unmatched junction bases numbered 7, after V lost 0 bases and J lost 11 bases. The germline gives CDR1 SGHNT, CDR2 YYREEE (reference sequence). The CDR3 is CASSLERGQAYTF. The DNA for the CDR3 is TGTGCCAGCAGCTTGGAGAGGGGGCAGGCTTACACCTTC.

CDR3 in DNA: TGTGCCAGCAGCTTAAGCGGGGCGTCCCTCTCCTACAATGAGCAGTTCTTC. The encoded protein is CASSLSGASLSYNEQFF. The rearrangement joins TRBV7-2 to TRBJ2-1; 7 bases agree with TRBD2. Germline V gives CDR1 SGHTA, CDR2 FQGNSA. The CDR3 sequence is 17 residues long. J was trimmed by 0 bases and V by 2 bases; bases with no gene match: 7.

V gene TRBV27 combines with J gene TRBJ2-7; weak D call: TRBD1 (5 bases). Germline V lookup: CDR1 MNHEY, CDR2 SMNVEV (reference sequence). Between the trimmed V and J ends, which lost 0 bases and 1 base, there was a span of 10 bases. This CDR3 is 15 amino acids long. CDR3 in DNA: TGTGCCAGCAGTTTATCAGGGGCTCTATCCTACGAGCAGTACTTC. Residues: CASSLSGALSYEQYF.

J is TRBJ2-5 and V is TRBV7-2; D may be TRBD2 (5 bases). The tail of the sequence fits TRBJ2-7 better, so the J call may be wrong. The V gene's germline CDR1 is SGHTA and CDR2 FQGNSA. The CDR3 covers 16 residues. The CDR3 DNA reads TGTGCCAGCAGCTTAAGAGGGAGTCGGGAAACCTACGAGCAGTACTTC. It translates to CASSLRGSRETYEQYF.

V usage is TRBV27 and J usage is TRBJ1-2, with 11 positions matching TRBD1. Germline values: CDR1 MNHEY, CDR2 SMNVEV (reference sequence). The CDR3 spans 16 residues. The V gene end was trimmed by 6 bases and the J gene end by 4 bases; junction bases not matched to a gene: 10. CDR3 sequence reads: CASRRGTGGTFYGYTF. The CDR3 nucleotides read TGTGCCAGCAGACGAGGGACAGGGGGGACCTTCTATGGCTACACCTTC.